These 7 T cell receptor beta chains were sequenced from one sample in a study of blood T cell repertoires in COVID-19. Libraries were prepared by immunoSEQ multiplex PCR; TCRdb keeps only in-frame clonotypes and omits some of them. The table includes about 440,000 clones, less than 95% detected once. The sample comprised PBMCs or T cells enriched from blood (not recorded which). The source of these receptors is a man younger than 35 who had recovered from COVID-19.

CDR3 DNA: TGTGCCAGCAGCCCACAGGGGGACTGGGGGTCTTTGGGAACTGAAGCTTTCTTT. It yields the protein CASSPQGDWGSLGTEAFF. The chain is built from TRBV7-9 and TRBJ1-1; 8 nucleotides agree with TRBD1. This CDR3 spans 18 amino acids. V trimming: 5 bases; J trimming: 5 bases; junction bases outside the gene matches: 19. Germline values: CDR1 SEHNR, CDR2 FQNEAQ (reference sequence). The variable domain in full, with the rest retrieved from reference TRBV7-9 and TRBJ1-1, is DTGVSQNPRHKITKRGQNVTFRCDPISEHNRLYWYRQTLGQGPEFLTYFQNEAQLEKSRLLSDRFSAERPKGSFSTLEIQRTEQGDSAMYLCASSPQGDWGSLGTEAFFGQGTRLTVV.

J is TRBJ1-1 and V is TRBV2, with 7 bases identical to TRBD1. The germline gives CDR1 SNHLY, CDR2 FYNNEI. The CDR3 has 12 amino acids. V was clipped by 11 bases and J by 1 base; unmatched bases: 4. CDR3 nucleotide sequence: TGTGCCGGTAGACAGGGGAACACTGAAGCTTTCTTT. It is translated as CAGRQGNTEAFF. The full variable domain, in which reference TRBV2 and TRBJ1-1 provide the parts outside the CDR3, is EPEVTQTPSHQVTQMGQEVILRCVPISNHLYFYWYRQILGQKVEFLVSFYNNEISEKSEIFDDQFSVERPDGSNFTLKIRSTKLEDSAMYFCAGRQGNTEAFFGQGTRLTVV.

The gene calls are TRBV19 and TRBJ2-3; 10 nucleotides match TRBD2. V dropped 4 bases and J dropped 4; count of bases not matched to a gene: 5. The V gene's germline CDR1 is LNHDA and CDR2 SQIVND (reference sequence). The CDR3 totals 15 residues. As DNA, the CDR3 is TGTGCCAGTAGTAAGCCTAGCGGGGGCTCAGATACGCAGTATTTT. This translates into CASSKPSGGSDTQYF.

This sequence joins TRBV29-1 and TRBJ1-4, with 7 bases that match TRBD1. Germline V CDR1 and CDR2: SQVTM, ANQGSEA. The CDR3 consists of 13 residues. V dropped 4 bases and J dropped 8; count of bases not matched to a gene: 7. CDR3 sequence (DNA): TGCAGCGTTGTACTCGACAGGGCGGAAAAACTGTTTTTT. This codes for CSVVLDRAEKLFF.

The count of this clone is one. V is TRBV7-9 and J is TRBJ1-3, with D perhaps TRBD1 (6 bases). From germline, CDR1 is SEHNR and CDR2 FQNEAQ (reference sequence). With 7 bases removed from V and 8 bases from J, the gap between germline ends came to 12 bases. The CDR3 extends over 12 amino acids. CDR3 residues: CASTTGPDTIYF. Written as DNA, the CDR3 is TGTGCCAGCACTACAGGGCCAGACACCATATATTTT.

CDR3 nucleotide sequence: TGTGCCAGCAGCGCCGTCGGGGGGTATGGCTACACCTTC. Translating gives CASSAVGGYGYTF. The gene calls are TRBV7-9 and TRBJ1-2; tentative D call: TRBD1 (5 bases). Per germline, CDR1 SEHNR and CDR2 FQNEAQ (reference sequence). The CDR3 consists of 13 residues. Trimming cost V 5 bases and J 5 bases, with 12 bases left between them.

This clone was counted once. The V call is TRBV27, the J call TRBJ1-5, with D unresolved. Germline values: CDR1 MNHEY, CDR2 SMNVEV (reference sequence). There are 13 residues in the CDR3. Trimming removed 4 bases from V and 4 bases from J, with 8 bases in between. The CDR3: CASSSIQNQPQHF. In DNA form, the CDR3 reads TGTGCCAGCAGTTCCATACAGAATCAGCCCCAGCATTTT.